Reported below is one TCR beta chain. With 8 bases clipped from V and 2 bases from J, the junction kept 12 bases outside the gene matches. There are 15 residues in the CDR3. Per the germline V gene, CDR1 is SGHRS and CDR2 is YFSETQ. This sample was included in a study of blood T cell repertoires in COVID-19. Data came from immunoSEQ multiplex PCR; TCRdb stores just in-frame clones and leaves some out. This table holds 150,000 to 200,000 clones, roughly 88% found once. Participants had their cohort set by participant-reported clinical history. Cohort 3 donors counted as recovered after two negative PCRs, clearance, or resolved symptoms.

The genes are TRBV5-1 and TRBJ2-5, with 7 bases lining up with TRBD2. The material sequenced was PBMCs or T cells enriched from blood (not recorded which). This clonotype was obtained from a woman in her fifties or sixties who had recovered from COVID-19. CDR3 in DNA: TGCGCCAGTGAGGGAGGGAGCGGAGCACAAGAGACCCAGTACTTC. Its translation: CASEGGSGAQETQYF.